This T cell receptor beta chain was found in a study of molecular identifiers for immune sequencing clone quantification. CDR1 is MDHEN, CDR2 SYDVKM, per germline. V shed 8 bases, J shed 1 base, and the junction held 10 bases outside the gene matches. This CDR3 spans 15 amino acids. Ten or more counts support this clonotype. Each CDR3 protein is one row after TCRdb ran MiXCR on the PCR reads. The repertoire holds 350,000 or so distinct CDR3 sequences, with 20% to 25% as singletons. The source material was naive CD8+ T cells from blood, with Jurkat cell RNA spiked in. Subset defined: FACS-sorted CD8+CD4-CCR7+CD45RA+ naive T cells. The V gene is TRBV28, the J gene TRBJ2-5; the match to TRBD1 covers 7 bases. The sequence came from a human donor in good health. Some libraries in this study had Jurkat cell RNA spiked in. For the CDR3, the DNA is TGTGCCAGCCGGCCGACAGGGTTTGTCCAAGAGACCCAGTACTTC. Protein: CASRPTGFVQETQYF.